Reported below is one TCR beta chain. The data were obtained in a study of blood T cells in healthy people across ages. Total RNA was isolated from each sample in quantities of at least 6 micrograms. The authors ran a second PCR of roughly 6 to 12 cycles using a sample-barcoded 5' primer and a J-beta primer mix. TCRdb fed the 5' RACE reads into MiXCR, producing one record per CDR3 protein. The sample includes some 900,000 distinct CDR3 sequences, around 46% of them seen just once. Germline assignment: CDR1 LGHNA and CDR2 YNFKEQ. This CDR3 contains 15 residues. The V end was cut by 4 bases, the J end by 11 bases, with 23 bases between.

The chain links TRBV4-2 to TRBJ2-5; no definite D call. Sequencing input: blood. This TCR came from a man younger than 40 in good health. CDR3 protein: CASSRELGSPNEQYF. DNA for the CDR3: TGTGCCAGCAGCCGAGAATTGGGGTCCCCCAATGAGCAGTACTTC.